The next 27 T cell receptor beta chains were all read from a single sample in a study of shared clonotypes between healthy human individuals. This table comes from immunoSEQ multiplex PCR, and its TCRdb copy is limited to in-frame clones, with some not included. The sample records around 1.4 million clones, approximately 98.5% being singletons. Input material: naive CD4+ T cells sorted from blood. Subset described: CD45RA+ positively selected. These receptors came from a man aged 30-40 years in good health.

The rearrangement uses TRBV27 and TRBJ2-5; TRBD1 is a possible D gene (6 bases). Per the germline V gene, CDR1 is MNHEY and CDR2 is SMNVEV (reference sequence). CDR3 length: 14 residues. Trimming took 6 bases from V and 2 from J, leaving 13 bases between them. CDR3 DNA: TGTGCCAGCAGATCGGCAGGGGTACAAGAGACCCAGTACTTC. This encodes CASRSAGVQETQYF.

The gene calls are TRBV10-3 and TRBJ2-7; 11 bases line up with TRBD2. CDR1 and CDR2 from the germline V gene are ENHRY and SYGVKD. The CDR3 loop spans 14 amino acids. Trimming removed 1 base from V and 6 bases from J; junction bases left unmatched: 2. CDR3 sequence (DNA): TGTGCCATCAGTGAGTTAGCGGGAGGGGGCGAGCAGTACTTC. It codes for CAISELAGGGEQYF.

This chain connects TRBV5-1 to TRBJ1-5, with a weak D call TRBD1 (5 bases). Germline CDR1 is SGHRS and CDR2 is YFSETQ. V lost 3 bases, J lost 4 bases, and 11 bases lay in between. The CDR3 is 14 residues long. DNA of the CDR3: TGCGCCAGCAGCTGGGGCGACAAAAATCAGCCCCAGCATTTT. Translated, it gives CASSWGDKNQPQHF.

This rearrangement joins TRBV15 to TRBJ2-7, with 8 bases identical to TRBD2. Germline lookup yields CDR1 LNHNV and CDR2 YYDKDF (reference sequence). This CDR3 is built from 16 residues. The junction had 14 bases not matched to a gene; V was cut back by 3 bases and J by 7 bases. The CDR3 bases are TGTGCCACCAGCAGGGGCCCGGGACTAGAATCGGGGGAGCAGTACTTC. Translated: CATSRGPGLESGEQYF. The full variable domain, in which reference TRBV15 and TRBJ2-7 provide the parts outside the CDR3, is DAMVIQNPRYQVTQFGKPVTLSCSQTLNHNVMYWYQQKSSQAPKLLFHYYDKDFNNEADTPDNFQSRRPNTSFCFLDIRSPGLGDTAMYLCATSRGPGLESGEQYFGPGTRLTVT.

In the case of this clone: The identical CDR3 is also encoded by other nucleotide sequences in the sample. This chain joins TRBV11-2 and TRBJ2-7; D ambiguous. Looked up from germline, CDR1 is SGHAT and CDR2 is FQNNGV. The CDR3 is 12 residues long. Trimming left V 5 bases short and J 3 bases short, with 8 bases between. This CDR3 is CASSRDGYEQYF. In nucleotides, the CDR3 is TGTGCCAGCAGCCGCGACGGCTACGAGCAGTACTTC.

The chain joins TRBV11-2 to TRBJ2-2, with 11 bases matching TRBD2. V lost 6 bases and J lost 1; bases outside the gene matches: 4. CDR3 length equals 16 residues. Germline V lookup: CDR1 SGHAT, CDR2 FQNNGV. CDR3 bases: TGTGCCAGCAGGCCAACTAGCGGGGGGAACACCGGGGAGCTGTTTTTT. This translates into CASRPTSGGNTGELFF.

J is TRBJ1-4 and V is TRBV10-3; D uncertain. The CDR3 loop spans 14 amino acids. V was trimmed by 6 bases and J by 8 bases, leaving 16 bases between them. Per germline, CDR1 ENHRY and CDR2 SYGVKD. In DNA form, the CDR3 reads TGTGCCATCAGATCCTCCAGCTCGGGGGAAAAACTGTTTTTT. Translating it yields CAIRSSSSGEKLFF.

This CDR3 is CASSQDLGFNNEQFF. CDR3 sequence (DNA): TGCGCCAGCAGCCAAGATTTGGGGTTCAACAATGAGCAGTTCTTC. The J gene is TRBJ2-1, the V gene TRBV4-3; unclear D gene. V shed 0 bases and J shed 5 bases, with 11 bases lying between them. Germline CDR1 LGHNA, CDR2 YSLEER. The CDR3 length is 15 residues.

V usage is TRBV20-1 and J usage is TRBJ2-5; D uncertain. Trimming shortened V by 6 bases and J by 2 bases, and 7 bases separated the two germline ends. This CDR3 contains 11 residues. Germline values: CDR1 DFQATT, CDR2 SNEGSKA (reference sequence). In nucleotides, the CDR3 is TGCAGTGCGATCGCACAAGAGACCCAGTACTTC. Its translation: CSAIAQETQYF.

The chain uses TRBV10-3 and TRBJ2-7, with TRBD2 identical over 8 bases. J was trimmed by 2 bases and V by 6 bases; bases with no gene match: 6. In germline, CDR1 is ENHRY, CDR2 SYGVKD. The CDR3 spans 14 residues. This CDR3 reads CAIRSAGVPYEQYF. In nucleotides, the CDR3 is TGTGCCATCAGATCAGCGGGAGTCCCCTACGAGCAGTACTTC.

Points on this clone: The same CDR3 also results from other DNA sequences found in this sample. This chain connects TRBV5-1 to TRBJ2-6; D is possibly TRBD2 (5 bases). The CDR3 is 15 residues long. Germline-derived CDR1 and CDR2 are SGHRS and YFSETQ. V dropped 0 bases and J dropped 2 bases, with 6 bases sitting between them. CDR3 residues: CASSLGAAGANVLTF. In nucleotides, the CDR3 is TGCGCCAGCAGCTTGGGAGCGGCTGGGGCCAACGTCCTGACTTTC.

The chain joins TRBV7-9 to TRBJ2-1, with D unclear. The CDR3 covers 12 residues. Germline V CDR1 and CDR2: SEHNR, FQNEAQ (reference sequence). Trimming cost V 1 base and J 10 bases, with 8 bases left between them. In nucleotides, the CDR3 is TGTGCCAGCAGCTTAGTGGGAAAAGAGCAGTTCTTC. Its protein is CASSLVGKEQFF.

As to this clone: Other DNA sequences in this sample translate to the same CDR3. This rearrangement joins TRBV5-1 to TRBJ1-4, with D possibly matching TRBD1 (5 bases). Germline lookup yields CDR1 SGHRS and CDR2 YFSETQ. This CDR3 spans 14 amino acids. V lost 0 bases and J 3 bases, leaving 6 bases between the germline ends. The CDR3 DNA sequence: TGCGCCAGCAGCTTGGTAGGGGCTAATGAAAAACTGTTTTTT. Translating it yields CASSLVGANEKLFF. Together with reference TRBV5-1 and TRBJ1-4, the CDR3 gives the full variable domain: KAGVTQTPRYLIKTRGQQVTLSCSPISGHRSVSWYQQTPGQGLQFLFEYFSETQRNKGNFPGRFSGRQFSNSRSEMNVSTLELGDSALYLCASSLVGANEKLFFGSGTQLSVL.

The V call is TRBV6-6, the J call TRBJ2-1; 7 bases agree with TRBD1. The CDR3 contains 14 residues. From germline, CDR1 is MNHNY and CDR2 SVGAGI (reference sequence). The junction had 5 bases not matched to a gene; V was cut back by 6 bases and J by 3 bases. In DNA, the CDR3 is TGTGCCAGCAGCACCCGGGACAGCTACAATGAGCAGTTCTTC. It yields the protein CASSTRDSYNEQFF.

This chain links TRBV7-2 with TRBJ2-5; D unclear. Per the germline V gene, CDR1 is SGHTA and CDR2 is FQGNSA. The V end was cut by 1 base, the J end by 5 bases, with 11 bases between. This CDR3 has 14 residues. CDR3 loop: CASSLDRLLETQYF. The CDR3 DNA follows: TGTGCCAGCAGCTTAGATCGGTTGCTGGAGACCCAGTACTTC. Complete variable domain (other parts from reference TRBV7-2 and TRBJ2-5): GAGVSQSPSNKVTEKGKDVELRCDPISGHTALYWYRQSLGQGLEFLIYFQGNSAPDKSGLPSDRFSAERTGGSVSTLTIQRTQQEDSAVYLCASSLDRLLETQYFGPGTRLLVL.

The chain combines TRBV5-1 with TRBJ1-2; weak D call: TRBD1 (6 bases). The CDR3 spans 15 residues. V lost 3 bases to trimming and J lost 7 bases, with 19 bases between them. CDR1 and CDR2 from the germline V gene are SGHRS and YFSETQ. CDR3 DNA: TGCGCCAGCAGCTCGACACAGGGCGGTGGTGTTGGCTACACCTTC. Amino acids: CASSSTQGGGVGYTF.

This clone was seen once. V and J are TRBV29-1 and TRBJ2-3; D is undetermined. V was clipped by 7 bases and J by 0 bases, with 8 bases between them. CDR1 SQVTM and CDR2 ANQGSEA come from the germline V gene. The CDR3 is 12 residues long. CDR3 sequence reads: CSGAFSTDTQYF. DNA of the CDR3: TGCAGCGGAGCGTTTAGCACAGATACGCAGTATTTT.

The chain joins TRBV10-2 to TRBJ2-1; 7 bases agree with TRBD2. The germline gives CDR1 WSHSY, CDR2 SAAADI. This CDR3 comprises 14 residues. V was pared by 8 bases and J by 7 bases, with 11 bases of the junction left unmatched. This chain's CDR3 is CASRGVGERNEQFF. The CDR3 nucleotides are TGCGCCAGCCGGGGGGTAGGGGAGCGGAATGAGCAGTTCTTC.

The V gene is TRBV19, the J gene TRBJ2-7, with 7 bases lining up with TRBD1. Per germline, CDR1 LNHDA and CDR2 SQIVND (reference sequence). This CDR3 comprises 15 residues. V trimming: 3 bases; J trimming: 2 bases; junction bases outside the gene matches: 7. DNA for the CDR3: TGTGCCAGTAGTATTATCGGGCAGGGGGCCTACGAGCAGTACTTC. Protein sequence: CASSIIGQGAYEQYF.

This chain links TRBV14 with TRBJ2-7, with 10 bases fitting TRBD1. Trimming at V came to 4 bases and at J to 2 bases, leaving 8 bases not matched to a gene. CDR1 is SGHDN, CDR2 FVKESK, per germline. The CDR3 spans 16 residues. CDR3 sequence reads: CASSPVRDRGTYEQYF. The CDR3 DNA follows: TGTGCCAGCAGCCCCGTACGGGACAGGGGCACCTACGAGCAGTACTTC.

The CDR3 nucleotides are TGTGCCAGCAGCTTAGGGCGGGACAGACACGAGCAGTACTTC. Translation: CASSLGRDRHEQYF. V and J are TRBV7-9 and TRBJ2-7, with D possibly being TRBD1 (7 bases). V shed 1 base and J shed 5 bases, with 12 bases lying between them. The CDR3 totals 14 residues. Germline values: CDR1 SEHNR, CDR2 FQNEAQ (reference sequence).

The V and J genes are TRBV5-1 and TRBJ1-1; D call uncertain. The V gene's germline CDR1 is SGHRS and CDR2 YFSETQ. Trimming took 0 bases from V and 6 from J, leaving 15 bases between them. The CDR3 sequence is 15 residues long. The CDR3 region has the DNA TGCGCCAGCAGCTTGGGAGGTGGCCGTTACGCTGAAGCTTTCTTT. Translation gives CASSLGGGRYAEAFF. The full variable domain, in which reference TRBV5-1 and TRBJ1-1 provide the parts outside the CDR3, is KAGVTQTPRYLIKTRGQQVTLSCSPISGHRSVSWYQQTPGQGLQFLFEYFSETQRNKGNFPGRFSGRQFSNSRSEMNVSTLELGDSALYLCASSLGGGRYAEAFFGQGTRLTVV.

The chain links TRBV5-6 to TRBJ2-7; 7 bases are shared with TRBD2. The junction had 6 bases not matched to a gene; V was cut back by 0 bases and J by 6 bases. Germline V CDR1 and CDR2: SGHDT, YYEEEE. This CDR3 has 14 amino acids. The DNA of the CDR3 is TGTGCCAGCAGCTTGGGGGCGGGAGCGGGCGAGCAGTACTTC. Protein sequence: CASSLGAGAGEQYF.

The J gene is TRBJ2-2, the V gene TRBV14, with D possibly being TRBD2 (5 bases). The length of the CDR3 is 17 residues. With 4 bases removed from V and 0 bases from J, the gap between germline ends came to 15 bases. Germline V gene lookup returns CDR1 SGHDN and CDR2 FVKESK. CDR3 amino acids: CASSPLGLRANTGELFF. CDR3 nucleotide sequence: TGTGCCAGCAGCCCACTAGGACTGCGCGCGAACACCGGGGAGCTGTTTTTT.

The chain combines TRBV4-1 with TRBJ2-1, with TRBD2 as a possible D gene (6 bases). Between the trimmed V and J ends, which lost 6 bases and 5 bases, there was a span of 17 bases. Germline V gene lookup returns CDR1 MGHRA and CDR2 YSYEKL. CDR3 length: 15 amino acids. CDR3 coding DNA: TGCGCCAGCAGTAACGGGGGAGGTGACGACAATGAGCAGTTCTTC. Its protein is CASSNGGGDDNEQFF.

This chain joins TRBV28 and TRBJ2-1; 7 bases match TRBD2. CDR3 length: 17 residues. Looked up from germline, CDR1 is MDHEN and CDR2 is SYDVKM. Trimming removed 8 bases from V and 0 bases from J; junction bases left unmatched: 13. Here the CDR3 DNA reads TGTGCCAGCCGCTTTCCGCTCGGGAGGAACTCCTACAATGAGCAGTTCTTC. This encodes CASRFPLGRNSYNEQFF.

The chain employs TRBV6-1 and TRBJ2-2; TRBD1 matches at 8 bases. The V gene's germline CDR1 is MNHNS and CDR2 SASEGT. CDR3 length: 15 amino acids. The junction had 8 bases not matched to a gene; V was cut back by 6 bases and J by 5 bases. The CDR3 here is CASSLNRGTTGELFF. Here the CDR3 DNA reads TGTGCCAGCAGCCTAAACAGGGGGACAACCGGGGAGCTGTTTTTT.